A selection of T cell receptor beta chains follows, all from one sample in a study of blood T cells in healthy people across ages. TCRdb passed the 5' RACE reads through MiXCR, listing each CDR3 protein once. The sample has around 820,000 distinct CDR3 sequences; roughly 25% are singletons. Another study also made use of these data, one on T cells of mothers and their children.

The specimen sequenced was blood. These receptors all come from a boy aged 5-17 years in good health. The CDR3 runs from the conserved cysteine through the conserved F or W. A D gene is named only where the DNA matches it firmly. For some rows the clone size is stated as once, few or many, or as a class when expanded; others skip it.

V gene: TRBV25-1
J gene: TRBJ2-1
clone size: -
D gene: TRBD2
CDR3 DNA: TGTGCCAGCAGTGGGGGGGGAGTGGGTGGGCAGTTCTTC
CDR3 protein: CASSGGGVGGQFF

V gene: TRBV6-1
J gene: TRBJ2-7
clone size: -
D gene: -
CDR3 DNA: TGTGTCAGCAGTGAACTACGCCAGTCCTACGAGCAGTACTTC
CDR3 protein: CVSSELRQSYEQYF

V gene: TRBV7-6
J gene: TRBJ1-4
clone size: few
D gene: -
CDR3 DNA: TGTGCCAGCAGCGAAACACAGCAACCTAATGAAAAACTGTTTTTT
CDR3 protein: CASSETQQPNEKLFF

V gene: TRBV4-1
J gene: TRBJ2-7
clone size: few
D gene: -
CDR3 DNA: TGCGCCAGCAGCCAAGATTTAGAAGGTACCTACGAGCAGTACTTC
CDR3 protein: CASSQDLEGTYEQYF

V gene: TRBV29-1
J gene: TRBJ1-2
clone size: -
D gene: -
CDR3 DNA: TGCAGCGTCCCCATACAAGGTCACTATGGCTACACCTTC
CDR3 protein: CSVPIQGHYGYTF

V gene: TRBV7-3
J gene: TRBJ1-4
clone size: -
D gene: -
CDR3 DNA: TGTGCCAGCAGAGGACGATCGAACGGTGGAAATGAAAAACTGTTTTTT
CDR3 protein: CASRGRSNGGNEKLFF

V gene: TRBV9
J gene: TRBJ1-6
clone size: many
D gene: TRBD1
CDR3 DNA: TGTGCCAGCAGCCCTCGACAGGGGCCTGGGTCACCCCTCCACTTT
CDR3 protein: CASSPRQGPGSPLHF

V gene: TRBV29-1
J gene: TRBJ1-1
clone size: few
D gene: TRBD1
CDR3 DNA: TGCAGCGTTCCTAGGACAGGGGGGGCTGAAGCTTTCTTT
CDR3 protein: CSVPRTGGAEAFF

V gene: TRBV6-2/TRBV6-3
J gene: TRBJ2-7
clone size: -
D gene: -
CDR3 DNA: TGTGCCAGCAAACTGACAGGAATCACCTACGAGCAGTACTTC
CDR3 protein: CASKLTGITYEQYF

V gene: TRBV7-2
J gene: TRBJ2-7
clone size: -
D gene: -
CDR3 DNA: TGTGCCAGCAGCTGGGGAGTCTCCTACGAGCAGTACTTC
CDR3 protein: CASSWGVSYEQYF

V gene: TRBV20-1
J gene: TRBJ1-2
clone size: few
D gene: TRBD1
CDR3 DNA: TGCAGTGCTAGGGACCTTGGCATGGACAGGGGACTCCACTTTGGATATGGCTACACCTTC
CDR3 protein: CSARDLGMDRGLHFGYGYTF